This T cell receptor beta chain was captured in a study of response to subunit inactivated influenza vaccine. Notes on the study in general: Authors suggested each seasonal flu vaccination may recruit only limited numbers of new T cells.

Comments on this clonotype: Its matching antigen is unknown.

TCRdb reprocessed the RT-PCR reads via MiXCR and lists one record per CDR3 protein. The sample shows hundreds of thousands of distinct CDR3 sequences, 12% to 15% of them seen only once. Germline-derived CDR1 and CDR2 are LGHNA and YNFKEQ. The V segment lost 1 base and the J segment 3 bases; nucleotides outside the gene matches: 6. This CDR3 has 17 amino acids. The receptor was derived from a man in his fifties who received an inactivated influenza vaccine. The sample was PBMCs from blood, taken approximately 15 days before vaccination. This chain joins TRBV4-2 and TRBJ2-6, with 7 bases matching TRBD1. The CDR3 nucleotides read TGTGCCAGCAGCCAAGTGGGGACAGAAGGTGGGGCCAACGTCCTGACTTTC. Its translation: CASSQVGTEGGANVLTF.